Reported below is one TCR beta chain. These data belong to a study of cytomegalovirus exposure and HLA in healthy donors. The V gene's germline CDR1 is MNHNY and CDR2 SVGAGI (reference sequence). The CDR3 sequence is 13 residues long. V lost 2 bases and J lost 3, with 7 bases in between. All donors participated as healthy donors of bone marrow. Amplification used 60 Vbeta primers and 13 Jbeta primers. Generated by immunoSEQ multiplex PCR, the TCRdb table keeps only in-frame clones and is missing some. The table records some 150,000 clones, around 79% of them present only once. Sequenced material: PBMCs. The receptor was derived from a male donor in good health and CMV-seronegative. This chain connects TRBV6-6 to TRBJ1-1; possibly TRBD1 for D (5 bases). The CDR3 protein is CASSYRGDTEAFF. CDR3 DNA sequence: TGTGCCAGCAGTTACCGGGGGGACACTGAAGCTTTCTTT.